This T cell receptor beta chain comes out of a study of HIV-infected children after antiretroviral therapy interruption. At the level of the study: Continuous-treatment samples came from weeks 0, 48 and 150.

General study findings and limits: After treatment interruption started, naive CD4+ CDR3 overlap across time points dropped.

Documented treatment: PENTA 11 planned treatment interruption arm or continuous ART arm. The CDR3 extends over 13 amino acids. V was shortened by 6 bases and J by 2 bases, with 8 bases between the two germline ends. In this sample, this clonotype turned up many times. As yet, its antigen is unknown. Unique molecular identifiers were included in an RNA-based 3' RACE TCR library. TCRdb recomputed calls from the 3' RACE reads with MiXCR, one row per CDR3 protein. The sample has around 47,000 distinct CDR3 sequences, 4.3% seen once. The starting material was CD45RA+ CD4+ T cells from PBMCs, pooled from several time points, obtained from a donor given antiretroviral therapy, either interrupted or continuous. Stated subset: naive CD4+ CD45RA+ CD45RO- T cells. The chain combines TRBV12-3 or TRBV12-4 with TRBJ1-3; no firm D call. The receptor comes from a pool of human donors with HIV. In DNA, the CDR3 is TGTGCCAGCAGCCCCGGGACTGGAAACACCATATATTTT. Translated: CASSPGTGNTIYF.